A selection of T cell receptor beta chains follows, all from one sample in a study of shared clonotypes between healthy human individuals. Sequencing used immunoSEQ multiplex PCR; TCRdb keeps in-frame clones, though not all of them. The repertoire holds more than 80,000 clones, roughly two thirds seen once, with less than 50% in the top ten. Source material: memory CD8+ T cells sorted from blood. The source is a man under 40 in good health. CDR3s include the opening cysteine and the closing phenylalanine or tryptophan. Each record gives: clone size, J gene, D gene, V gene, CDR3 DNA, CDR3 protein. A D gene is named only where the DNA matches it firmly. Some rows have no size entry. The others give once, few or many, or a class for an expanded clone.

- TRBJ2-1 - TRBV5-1 TGCGCCAGCAGCCCAGGAGACAGCTACAATGAGCAGTTCTTC CASSPGDSYNEQFF
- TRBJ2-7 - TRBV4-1 TGCGCCAGCAGCCAAGAGTATGGGAGCTACGAGCAGTACTTC CASSQEYGSYEQYF
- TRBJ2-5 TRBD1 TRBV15 TGTGCCACCAATATCGGGACAGGGGGGGCGACCCAGTACTTC CATNIGTGGATQYF
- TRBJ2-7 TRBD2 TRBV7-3 TGTGCCAGCAGCCCTAGCGGGAGACTCTCCTACGAGCAGTACTTC CASSPSGRLSYEQYF
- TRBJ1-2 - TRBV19 TGTGCCAGTAGTTTCCGGACAGAGGTCGCTCCCTATGGCTACACCTTC CASSFRTEVAPYGYTF
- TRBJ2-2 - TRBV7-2 TGTGCCAGCAGCTTAATGCGGATCAAGAACACCGGGGAGCTGTTTTTT CASSLMRIKNTGELFF
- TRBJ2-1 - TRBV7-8 TGTGCCAGCAGTTTAGACAATGAGCAGTTCTTC CASSLDNEQFF
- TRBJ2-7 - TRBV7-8 TGTGCCAGCAGCTTAGGGGGAAACTACGAGCAGTACTTC CASSLGGNYEQYF
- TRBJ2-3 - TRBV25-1 TGTGCCAGCAGTGAGCTAGGGGGAGATACGCAGTATTTT CASSELGGDTQYF
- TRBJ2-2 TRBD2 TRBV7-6 TGTGCCAGCAGCGCCAGCGGGAGCGGCACCGGGGAGCTGTTTTTT CASSASGSGTGELFF
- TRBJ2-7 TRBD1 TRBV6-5 TGTGCCAGCAGGACGGCCGGGACAGGACCCTACGAGCAGTACTTC CASRTAGTGPYEQYF
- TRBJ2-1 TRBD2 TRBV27 TGTGCCAGCACGGGAGGGGCAATTTACAATGAGCAGTTCTTC CASTGGAIYNEQFF
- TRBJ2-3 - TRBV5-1 TGCGCCAGCAGCTTAACCTCCCTTAGCACAGATACGCAGTATTTT CASSLTSLSTDTQYF
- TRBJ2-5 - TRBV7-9 TGTGCCAGCAGCTTAGTTCGGTCCGGGCTAGAGACCCAGTACTTC CASSLVRSGLETQYF
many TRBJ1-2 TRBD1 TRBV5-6 TGTGCCAGCAGCTTGGTCGTGACAGGGGAAAGCTACACCTTC CASSLVVTGESYTF
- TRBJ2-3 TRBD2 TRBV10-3 TGTGCCATCAGTGCCGGACTAGCGGGAGGGCCCAAGCAGTATTTT CAISAGLAGGPKQYF
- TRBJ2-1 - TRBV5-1 TGCGCCAGCAGCTCCCTGGGCAATGAGCAGTTCTTC CASSSLGNEQFF